Below, 24 T cell receptor beta chains from the same sample are listed, as sequenced in a study of beta chain features in type 1 diabetes. Expressed TCRB transcripts were sequenced because the isolated RNA had all been reverse transcribed beforehand. TCRdb keeps only in-frame clones here, not all; method: immunoSEQ multiplex PCR. Here the sample spans 300,000 to 350,000 clones, 9.3% being singletons. These receptors' targets are unknown. Study conclusions and caveats: Patients with Type 1 diabetes showed moderately but significantly shorter TCRB CDR3s in all four CD4+ subsets.

The source material was central memory CD4+ T cells from blood. Receptors originate from a man aged 25 to 45 with type 1 diabetes.

The chain recombines TRBV6-5 with TRBJ1-6; D not resolved. Trimming shortened V by 6 bases and J by 5 bases, and 14 bases separated the two germline ends. Germline-derived CDR1 and CDR2 are MNHEY and SVGAGI. The CDR3 runs 15 residues. The CDR3 here is CASSTHSEDNSPLHF. The CDR3 nucleotides read TGTGCCAGCAGCACTCACTCGGAAGATAATTCACCCCTCCACTTT.

This clone was detected only a few times. This chain connects TRBV14 to TRBJ1-6, with TRBD1 identical over 8 bases. This CDR3 is 15 amino acids long. Germline V CDR1 and CDR2: SGHDN, FVKESK. The trim removed 1 base at V and 6 bases at J, leaving 2 bases unmatched. The CDR3 loop is CASSQGQGANSPLHF. CDR3 sequence (DNA): TGTGCCAGCAGCCAAGGGCAGGGGGCTAATTCACCCCTCCACTTT.

The rearrangement uses TRBV27 and TRBJ1-2; D is unresolved. Germline values: CDR1 MNHEY, CDR2 SMNVEV (reference sequence). This CDR3 has 13 residues. Trimming took 7 bases from V and 0 from J, leaving 9 bases between them. CDR3 sequence: CASTDNSNYGYTF. In nucleotides, the CDR3 is TGTGCCAGCACTGACAATTCTAACTATGGCTACACCTTC.

This clone was recorded many times. The chain joins TRBV7-2 to TRBJ1-2, with D hard to call. Germline CDR1 reads SGHTA; CDR2 reads FQGNSA. V was shortened by 2 bases and J by 4 bases, with 17 bases between the two germline ends. The CDR3 runs to 16 residues. The CDR3 nucleotides are TGTGCCAGCAGCTTAAACGCCCCGGAGGTGAGCTATGGCTACACCTTC. Encoded protein: CASSLNAPEVSYGYTF. Drawing the rest from reference TRBV7-2 and TRBJ1-2, the complete variable domain is GAGVSQSPSNKVTEKGKDVELRCDPISGHTALYWYRQSLGQGLEFLIYFQGNSAPDKSGLPSDRFSAERTGGSVSTLTIQRTQQEDSAVYLCASSLNAPEVSYGYTFGSGTRLTVV.

This clone appeared a few times. This rearrangement joins TRBV27 to TRBJ1-2, with 10 positions matching TRBD1. Germline trimming cut 4 bases from V and 14 bases from J; bases unmatched to any gene: 7. The CDR3 contains 12 residues. Germline V lookup: CDR1 MNHEY, CDR2 SMNVEV (reference sequence). The DNA for the CDR3 is TGTGCCAGCAGTTCCGGACAGGGGGTTTGGACCTTC. Encoded protein: CASSSGQGVWTF.

Only a few counts were recorded for this clone. The chain combines TRBV30 with TRBJ2-2, with D unresolved. Germline CDR1 is GTSNPN and CDR2 is SVGIG (reference sequence). The CDR3 has 13 amino acids. Trimming pared 3 bases from V and 6 bases from J, leaving 11 bases between. The CDR3 sequence is CAWSPSSSGELFF. The CDR3 bases are TGTGCCTGGAGCCCTAGTTCATCCGGGGAGCTGTTTTTT.

On this clone: Distinct nucleotide sequences in the sample also encode this CDR3. The rearrangement uses TRBV7-9 and TRBJ2-2, with D possibly TRBD1 on 6 matching bases. V was trimmed by 5 bases and J by 1 base, leaving 8 bases between them. The CDR3 is 14 residues long. CDR1 is SEHNR, CDR2 FQNEAQ, per germline (reference sequence). The CDR3 sequence: CASSPGQNTGELFF. As DNA, the CDR3 is TGTGCCAGCAGCCCGGGACAGAACACCGGGGAGCTGTTTTTT.

This clone appeared a few times. The chain has TRBV4-1 and TRBJ2-7, with D unclear. This CDR3 is built from 15 residues. Trimming stripped 0 bases from V and 2 bases from J, with 11 bases between. CDR1 MGHRA and CDR2 YSYEKL come from the germline V gene. CDR3 DNA sequence: TGCGCCAGCAGCCAAGAACGGCTGAACACCTACGAGCAGTACTTC. Translation gives CASSQERLNTYEQYF.

V is TRBV30 and J is TRBJ1-4; D not resolved. The V end was cut by 0 bases, the J end by 7 bases, with 9 bases between. Germline V gene data show CDR1 as GTSNPN and CDR2 as SVGIG (reference sequence). The CDR3 has 13 residues. CDR3 nucleotides: TGTGCCTGGAGTGTGATGGAGGGTGAAAAACTGTTTTTT. It encodes CAWSVMEGEKLFF.

The gene calls are TRBV4-2 and TRBJ2-1; D is uncertain. V was pared by 0 bases and J by 1 base, with 7 bases between. Germline CDR1 LGHNA, CDR2 YNFKEQ. CDR3 size: 15 residues. CDR3 coding DNA: TGTGCCAGCAGCCAAGAGGCAATATCCTACAATGAGCAGTTCTTC. This gives the protein CASSQEAISYNEQFF.

The sample holds a few counts of this clone. This chain connects TRBV13 to TRBJ2-7; unclear D gene. This CDR3 is built from 11 residues. The germline CDR1 and CDR2 sequences are PRHDT and FYEKMQ (reference sequence). V was trimmed by 0 bases and J by 6 bases, leaving 3 bases between them. CDR3: CASSLGPEQYF. As DNA, the CDR3 is TGTGCCAGCAGCTTAGGCCCCGAGCAGTACTTC.

The chain is built from TRBV10-3 and TRBJ2-1, with 9 bases matching TRBD1. J gave up 6 bases and V 3 bases, and 9 bases lay outside the gene matches. This CDR3 has 16 residues. The V gene's germline CDR1 is ENHRY and CDR2 SYGVKD. CDR3 loop: CAISDQVPGQGNEQFF. CDR3 nucleotide sequence: TGTGCCATCAGTGACCAGGTCCCGGGACAGGGCAATGAGCAGTTCTTC.

The table lists this clone with a few counts. This chain connects TRBV18 to TRBJ2-7, with no clear D. Trimming removed 1 base from V and 5 bases from J, with 9 bases in between. CDR3 length: 13 residues. Germline V CDR1 and CDR2: KGHSH, LQKENI. CDR3 residues: CASSPLIGDEQYF. In nucleotides, the CDR3 is TGTGCCAGCTCACCACTTATTGGCGACGAGCAGTACTTC.

In the case of this clone: Germline and junction disagree at one end, which may indicate a read error. Written as DNA, the CDR3 is TGTGCCAGCAGCGTAGCCGGGACAGTATATTCAAAGGAGTACTTC. Translated: CASSVAGTVYSKEYF. V and J are TRBV7-2 and TRBJ2-7; TRBD1 aligns across 7 bases. Germline V gene sequence: CDR1 SGHTA, CDR2 FQGNSA. This CDR3 is 15 amino acids long.

This chain links TRBV18 with TRBJ2-7, with 11 bases matching TRBD1. There are 15 residues in the CDR3. Germline V gene data show CDR1 as KGHSH and CDR2 as LQKENI. The junction had 3 bases not matched to a gene; V was cut back by 3 bases and J by 2 bases. The DNA for the CDR3 is TGTGCCAGCTCACCCCCGGGACAGGGGGCCTACGAGCAGTACTTC. Residues: CASSPPGQGAYEQYF.

This clone was counted only a few times. The J gene is TRBJ2-7, the V gene TRBV7-2, with D maybe TRBD1 (5 bases). The CDR3 sequence is 14 residues long. V was clipped by 6 bases and J by 0 bases, with 12 bases between them. Per germline, CDR1 SGHTA and CDR2 FQGNSA. CDR3 nucleotides: TGTGCCAGCAGGTTCGACAGCCCCTCCTACGAGCAGTACTTC. It encodes CASRFDSPSYEQYF.

This clone was seen a handful of times. The V call is TRBV7-9, the J call TRBJ2-7, with TRBD2 as a possible D gene (5 bases). V was clipped by 1 base and J by 2 bases, with 9 bases between them. From germline, CDR1 is SEHNR and CDR2 FQNEAQ (reference sequence). CDR3 length: 14 residues. CDR3 protein: CASSLVPGTYEQYF. Written as DNA, the CDR3 is TGTGCCAGCAGCTTAGTTCCGGGGACCTACGAGCAGTACTTC.

The chain couples TRBV6-5 to TRBJ2-1; 8 nucleotides agree with TRBD1. With 6 bases clipped from V and 7 bases from J, the junction kept 11 bases outside the gene matches. The CDR3 covers 15 residues. Germline V gene data show CDR1 as MNHEY and CDR2 as SVGAGI. The CDR3 DNA reads as TGTGCCAGCAGGTCAGGGGGCTTTGGGTCGAATGAGCAGTTCTTC. Residues: CASRSGGFGSNEQFF.

This chain uses TRBV30 with TRBJ1-6; 7 nucleotides agree with TRBD1. V shed 4 bases, J shed 6 bases, and the junction held 3 bases outside the gene matches. The germline gives CDR1 GTSNPN, CDR2 SVGIG (reference sequence). The CDR3 is 13 amino acids. This chain's CDR3 is CAWMGQSNSPLHF. Here the CDR3 DNA reads TGTGCCTGGATGGGACAGTCTAATTCACCCCTCCACTTT.

V gene TRBV7-2 combines with J gene TRBJ2-2; D unclear. V lost 5 bases, J lost 7 bases, and 11 bases lay in between. The CDR3 length is 13 residues. Germline V gives CDR1 SGHTA, CDR2 FQGNSA. The DNA for the CDR3 is TGTGCCAGCAGCCCTAACATAGGCGGGGAGCTGTTTTTT. This gives the protein CASSPNIGGELFF.

This clone was seen more than once but under ten times. The rearrangement uses TRBV11-2 and TRBJ1-4, with D maybe TRBD1 (5 bases). This CDR3 is built from 13 residues. Trimming stripped 6 bases from V and 5 bases from J, with 10 bases between. From germline, CDR1 is SGHAT and CDR2 FQNNGV. CDR3 bases: TGTGCCAGCAGAAAGGGGAAGAATGAAAAACTGTTTTTT. Translation gives CASRKGKNEKLFF.

This clone came up a few times. In DNA form, the CDR3 reads TGTGCCAGCGAGAGCGGGACTAGCGGATACAATGAGCAGTTCTTC. Residues: CASESGTSGYNEQFF. The chain combines TRBV2 with TRBJ2-1; 11 positions agree with TRBD2. The CDR3 has 15 amino acids. V shed 8 bases, J shed 4 bases, and the junction held 7 bases outside the gene matches. Per the germline V gene, CDR1 is SNHLY and CDR2 is FYNNEI.

Ten or more counts support this clone. The chain combines TRBV7-9 with TRBJ1-3; 9 nucleotides match TRBD1. The V gene end was trimmed by 5 bases and the J gene end by 2 bases; junction bases not matched to a gene: 1. There are 14 residues in the CDR3. The germline V gene has CDR1 SEHNR and CDR2 FQNEAQ (reference sequence). The CDR3 is CASSRQGAGNTIYF. The CDR3 nucleotides read TGTGCCAGCAGCCGACAGGGGGCTGGAAACACCATATATTTT. The full variable domain, rest sourced from reference TRBV7-9 and TRBJ1-3, is DTGVSQNPRHKITKRGQNVTFRCDPISEHNRLYWYRQTLGQGPEFLTYFQNEAQLEKSRLLSDRFSAERPKGSFSTLEIQRTEQGDSAMYLCASSRQGAGNTIYFGEGSWLTVV.

This clone was counted a few times. The chain couples TRBV23-1 to TRBJ1-4; D is unresolved. TRBV23-1 is identified as an open reading frame with a role that is uncertain. This CDR3 contains 14 residues. The V gene lost 0 bases and the J gene lost 8 bases, with 10 bases spanning the gap. The CDR3 spells CASSQSITTEKLFF. The DNA of the CDR3 is TGCGCCAGCAGTCAATCAATCACCACAGAAAAACTGTTTTTT.